The 5 T cell receptor beta chains in this list originate from one sample, sequenced in a study of early T cells in non-severe SARS-CoV-2 infection. TCRdb called the 5' RACE reads again in MiXCR, with one record for every CDR3 protein. The sample yields about 71,000 distinct CDR3 sequences, roughly 13% seen once. Material for sequencing was whole blood. The receptors shown here come from an adult who was a healthcare worker with PCR-confirmed SARS-CoV-2 infection or an uninfected control (not recorded which).

The chain combines TRBV7-6 with TRBJ2-1, with TRBD2 matching over 8 bases. Losses at the gene ends were 3 bases for V and 0 bases for J; bases not matched to a gene: 4. The CDR3 runs to 16 residues. Germline CDR1 reads SGHVS; CDR2 reads FNYEAQ. CDR3 DNA sequence: TGTGCCAGCAGCTTGGGGGGGACTAGCTCCTACAATGAGCAGTTCTTC. Translation: CASSLGGTSSYNEQFF.

The table lists this clonotype with a few counts. The J gene is TRBJ1-1, the V gene TRBV7-3; D not resolved. This CDR3 spans 16 amino acids. The V gene's germline CDR1 is SGHTA and CDR2 FQGTGA. Between the trimmed V and J ends, which lost 1 base and 0 bases, there was a span of 12 bases. CDR3 in amino acids: CASSLMAVSLNTEAFF. Written as DNA, the CDR3 is TGTGCCAGCAGCTTAATGGCGGTTAGCTTGAACACTGAAGCTTTCTTT.

This clonotype occurred many times. The rearrangement links TRBV29-1 to TRBJ2-1; D may correspond to TRBD1 or TRBD2 (5 bases each). The V and J ends lost 4 bases and 7 bases respectively, with 11 bases between them. The V gene's germline CDR1 is SQVTM and CDR2 ANQGSEA. This CDR3 is built from 12 residues. The CDR3 nucleotides read TGCAGCGTTGGGGACGGGACGAATGAGCAGTTCTTC. Amino acid sequence: CSVGDGTNEQFF.

This clonotype was found a few times. The chain links TRBV6-4 to TRBJ2-2, with D possibly called TRBD1 or TRBD2 (6 bases each). Germline V gene data show CDR1 as MRHNA and CDR2 as SNTAGT. CDR3 length equals 15 residues. V lost 3 bases, J lost 3 bases, and 11 bases lay in between. The CDR3 spells CASSEGQRDTGELFF. The CDR3 region has the DNA TGTGCCAGCAGTGAAGGACAGCGGGACACCGGGGAGCTGTTTTTT.

The chain combines TRBV12-3 or TRBV12-4 with TRBJ2-2; D is unclear. This CDR3 has 16 residues. The V and J ends lost 5 bases and 3 bases respectively, with 16 bases between them. The DNA of the CDR3 is TGTGCCAGCAGTCTCACCCGACCTCAGGACACCGGGGAGCTGTTTTTT. This translates into CASSLTRPQDTGELFF.